Below, 27 T cell receptor beta chains from the same sample are listed, as sequenced in a study of blood T cell repertoires in COVID-19. Sequencing used immunoSEQ multiplex PCR; TCRdb keeps in-frame clones, though not all of them. The table has 50,000 to 60,000 clones, about 82% seen once. Sequencing was carried out using peripheral blood. These receptors originate from a human donor in a cohort sampled during active COVID-19.

The chain combines TRBV6-2 or TRBV6-3 with TRBJ2-5; 16 bases align to TRBD2. The CDR3 contains 17 residues. Trimming at V came to 2 bases and at J to 7 bases, leaving 7 bases not matched to a gene. The germline V gene encodes CDR1 MNHEY and CDR2 SVGEGT. CDR3 residues: CASSYPSGLAGGVTQYF. In DNA form, the CDR3 reads TGTGCCAGCAGTTACCCCTCGGGACTAGCGGGAGGGGTGACCCAGTACTTC.

The chain has TRBV11-2 and TRBJ1-2, with unresolved D. The CDR3 contains 15 residues. The germline V gene encodes CDR1 SGHAT and CDR2 FQNNGV. Trimming left V 1 base short and J 7 bases short, with 16 bases between. This CDR3 reads CASSLATFSASGYTF. CDR3 sequence (DNA): TGTGCCAGCAGCTTAGCTACGTTTTCCGCAAGTGGCTACACCTTC.

CDR3 protein: CASSRGSSYEQYF. DNA of the CDR3: TGTGCCAGCTCCCGGGGGAGCTCCTACGAGCAGTACTTC. V usage is TRBV12-3 or TRBV12-4 and J usage is TRBJ2-7; the D gene is possibly TRBD2 (6 bases). The CDR3 is made up of 13 amino acids. Deletions cut 8 bases from V and 0 bases from J, with 11 bases between.

This rearrangement joins TRBV27 to TRBJ2-7; D is possibly TRBD1 (6 bases). The CDR3 sequence is 14 residues long. Deletions cut 7 bases from V and 1 base from J, with 14 bases between. From germline, CDR1 is MNHEY and CDR2 SMNVEV (reference sequence). CDR3 sequence reads: CASKIDRTSYEQYF. The CDR3 DNA follows: TGTGCCAGCAAGATCGACAGGACATCCTACGAGCAGTACTTC.

The chain links TRBV5-1 to TRBJ2-3; a weak D match, TRBD2 (7 bases). The CDR3 loop spans 15 amino acids. The germline CDR1 and CDR2 sequences are SGHRS and YFSETQ. V was pared by 5 bases and J by 5 bases, with 18 bases between. This CDR3 reads CASSPRGRVGDTQYF. The CDR3 nucleotides read TGCGCCAGCAGTCCAAGGGGGAGGGTTGGAGATACGCAGTATTTT. Using reference TRBV5-1 and TRBJ2-3 for the parts outside the CDR3, the full variable domain is KAGVTQTPRYLIKTRGQQVTLSCSPISGHRSVSWYQQTPGQGLQFLFEYFSETQRNKGNFPGRFSGRQFSNSRSEMNVSTLELGDSALYLCASSPRGRVGDTQYFGPGTRLTVL.

This clone has just a few counts. The V and J genes are TRBV18 and TRBJ2-1; 9 bases are shared with TRBD2. Losses at the gene ends were 4 bases for V and 3 bases for J; bases not matched to a gene: 4. Germline V gene data show CDR1 as KGHSH and CDR2 as LQKENI. This CDR3 contains 15 residues. CDR3 loop: CASSRRTSDYNEQFF. The CDR3 bases are TGTGCCAGCTCACGCAGGACTAGCGACTACAATGAGCAGTTCTTC.

The chain has TRBV28 and TRBJ2-2, with D maybe TRBD2 (7 bases). Germline CDR1 is MDHEN and CDR2 is SYDVKM. V gave up 3 bases and J gave up 7 bases, with 15 bases separating them. The CDR3 has 15 amino acids. CDR3 DNA sequence: TGTGCCAGCAGTTTCCGTTCGGGGGGCAACGGGGAGCTGTTTTTT. Protein: CASSFRSGGNGELFF.

CDR3 sequence: CAWSGQGNEKLFF. DNA for the CDR3: TGTGCCTGGAGTGGACAGGGAAATGAAAAACTGTTTTTT. The V gene is TRBV30, the J gene TRBJ1-4, with 7 bases aligning to TRBD1. CDR1 and CDR2 from the germline V gene are GTSNPN and SVGIG (reference sequence). V lost 1 base, J lost 5 bases, and 1 base stayed unmatched. This CDR3 is built from 13 residues.

The rearrangement uses TRBV19 and TRBJ1-5; D may be TRBD1 (6 bases). Trimming removed 1 base at V and 6 bases at J, with 13 bases between. The CDR3 has 15 residues. CDR1 is LNHDA and CDR2 is SQIVND in the germline V gene (reference sequence). The CDR3 here is CASSIGTGTGQPQHF. The CDR3 DNA reads TGTGCCAGTAGTATAGGAACAGGGACGGGTCAGCCCCAGCATTTT.

The gene calls are TRBV2 and TRBJ1-4, with D perhaps matching TRBD1 (5 bases). Germline V gene data show CDR1 as SNHLY and CDR2 as FYNNEI. Trimming took 2 bases from V and 8 from J, leaving 9 bases between them. The CDR3 covers 13 residues. As DNA, the CDR3 is TGTGCCAGCAGTGAACAGGGCCTAGAAAAACTGTTTTTT. Translating gives CASSEQGLEKLFF.

As regards this clone: At the DNA level, this CDR3 is encoded by other sequences in the same sample as well. The V gene is TRBV28, the J gene TRBJ1-5; D is unresolved. The CDR3 sequence is 12 residues long. The germline gives CDR1 MDHEN, CDR2 SYDVKM. V shed 2 bases and J shed 4 bases, with 3 bases lying between them. The CDR3: CASSLLNQPQHF. In DNA form, the CDR3 reads TGTGCCAGCAGTTTACTGAATCAGCCCCAGCATTTT.

This clone has a single count. This rearrangement joins TRBV7-8 to TRBJ2-7, with 7 positions matching TRBD1. The CDR3 extends over 13 amino acids. The trim removed 4 bases at V and 2 bases at J, leaving 2 bases unmatched. Germline V gene sequence: CDR1 SGHVS, CDR2 FQNEAQ. CDR3 residues: CASSWDSTYEQYF. CDR3 nucleotide sequence: TGTGCCAGCAGCTGGGACAGTACCTACGAGCAGTACTTC.

The rearrangement uses TRBV11-2 and TRBJ2-5; 9 positions agree with TRBD2. Losses at the gene ends were 1 base for V and 5 bases for J; bases not matched to a gene: 5. CDR3 size: 15 residues. CDR1 SGHAT and CDR2 FQNNGV come from the germline V gene. The CDR3 spells CASSLVLAGMETQYF. CDR3 DNA sequence: TGTGCCAGCAGCTTAGTGCTAGCGGGAATGGAGACCCAGTACTTC.

The V and J genes are TRBV4-1 and TRBJ1-4, with 11 positions matching TRBD1. The CDR3 consists of 15 residues. V gave up 4 bases and J gave up 8 bases; unmatched junction bases: 6. Germline assignment: CDR1 MGHRA and CDR2 YSYEKL. The CDR3 protein is CASSPWDRGEEKLFF. The DNA for the CDR3 is TGCGCCAGCAGCCCCTGGGACAGGGGGGAAGAAAAACTGTTTTTT.

This clone appeared a few times. The rearrangement uses TRBV6-5 and TRBJ2-1, with 8 positions matching TRBD1. J was trimmed by 9 bases and V by 5 bases; bases with no gene match: 6. The CDR3 totals 13 residues. CDR1 is MNHEY, CDR2 SVGAGI, per germline. The DNA for the CDR3 is TGTGCCAGCAGTAAAACAGGGGGTACTGAGCAGTTCTTC. Translation gives CASSKTGGTEQFF.

A few counts support this clone. This chain uses TRBV14 with TRBJ2-5; 8 bases agree with TRBD1. The V gene's germline CDR1 is SGHDN and CDR2 FVKESK. V lost 2 bases and J lost 4; bases outside the gene matches: 3. The CDR3 covers 14 residues. CDR3 loop: CASSQRTGGETQYF. CDR3 nucleotides: TGTGCCAGCAGCCAAAGAACAGGGGGAGAGACCCAGTACTTC.

The chain carries TRBV27 and TRBJ1-2; 8 bases agree with TRBD1. From germline, CDR1 is MNHEY and CDR2 SMNVEV (reference sequence). This CDR3 region has 14 residues. J lost 5 bases, V lost 4 bases, and 6 bases had no gene match. The CDR3 reads CASSSAGGAYGYTF. The DNA of the CDR3 is TGTGCCAGCAGTTCGGCAGGGGGCGCGTATGGCTACACCTTC.

The rearrangement links TRBV6-4 to TRBJ2-7; 8 bases are a match to TRBD2. CDR1 is MRHNA, CDR2 SNTAGT, per germline. The CDR3 has 15 amino acids. Trimming at V came to 6 bases and at J to 6 bases, leaving 13 bases not matched to a gene. The chain's CDR3 is CASSAVAGKVSEQYF. The CDR3 DNA is TGTGCCAGCAGCGCTGTAGCGGGAAAGGTTTCCGAGCAGTACTTC.

V usage is TRBV5-4 and J usage is TRBJ1-1; perhaps TRBD1 as D (5 bases). CDR1 is SGHNT and CDR2 is YYREEE in the germline V gene (reference sequence). This CDR3 region has 14 residues. Trimming pared 4 bases from V and 2 bases from J, leaving 12 bases between. CDR3 coding DNA: TGTGCCAGCAGCCGAGCGACAGTCAACACTGAAGCTTTCTTT. Protein product: CASSRATVNTEAFF.

The chain links TRBV6-4 to TRBJ2-1; 7 bases map to TRBD2. The CDR3 spans 15 residues. V lost 0 bases, J lost 4 bases, and 3 bases stayed unmatched. Germline-derived CDR1 and CDR2 are MRHNA and SNTAGT. The CDR3 DNA reads as TGTGCCAGCAGTGACTCCCTAGCGGAGTACAATGAGCAGTTCTTC. This sequence encodes CASSDSLAEYNEQFF.

This clone has only one observation. In DNA form, the CDR3 reads TGTGCCAGCAGCTTAAGTGGTAGCGGCCAAGAGACCCAGTACTTC. Translated, it gives CASSLSGSGQETQYF. V and J are TRBV7-3 and TRBJ2-5; perhaps TRBD2 as D (6 bases). The CDR3 runs 15 residues. Between the trimmed V and J ends, which lost 1 base and 1 base, there was a span of 10 bases. CDR1 and CDR2 from the germline V gene are SGHTA and FQGTGA.

The chain carries TRBV19 and TRBJ1-1; D perhaps matches TRBD1 (5 bases). CDR1 is LNHDA and CDR2 is SQIVND in the germline V gene (reference sequence). This CDR3 spans 13 amino acids. The V gene lost 9 bases and the J gene lost 0 bases, with 11 bases spanning the gap. CDR3 sequence: CASQTVMNTEAFF. CDR3 DNA: TGTGCCAGCCAGACAGTGATGAACACTGAAGCTTTCTTT.

The gene calls are TRBV6-5 and TRBJ2-3; TRBD2 might be the D (6 bases). The germline V and J ends were trimmed by 2 bases and 5 bases, with 17 bases remaining between them. The CDR3 has 16 residues. Germline V lookup: CDR1 MNHEY, CDR2 SVGAGI. The CDR3 nucleotides read TGTGCCAGCAGTTACCGACCGCAGGGAGGACGAGATACGCAGTATTTT. This sequence encodes CASSYRPQGGRDTQYF.

V usage is TRBV5-4 and J usage is TRBJ2-1; 8 bases fit TRBD1. The CDR3 runs 16 residues. With V trimmed by 4 bases and J by 0 bases, 6 bases remained unmatched. The V gene's germline CDR1 is SGHNT and CDR2 YYREEE (reference sequence). CDR3: CASSRGQVSSYNEQFF. Here the CDR3 DNA reads TGTGCCAGCAGCCGGGGACAGGTAAGCTCCTACAATGAGCAGTTCTTC.

The V gene is TRBV19, the J gene TRBJ2-2, with D perhaps matching TRBD2 (5 bases). Trimming removed 0 bases from V and 5 bases from J, with 13 bases in between. CDR1 and CDR2 from the germline V gene are LNHDA and SQIVND (reference sequence). This CDR3 region has 16 residues. This chain's CDR3 is CASSIEKLARTGELFF. The CDR3 coding sequence is TGTGCCAGTAGTATAGAAAAGCTAGCACGGACCGGGGAGCTGTTTTTT. The whole variable domain, filled in from reference TRBV19 and TRBJ2-2, reads DGGITQSPKYLFRKEGQNVTLSCEQNLNHDAMYWYRQDPGQGLRLIYYSQIVNDFQKGDIAEGYSVSREKKESFPLTVTSAQKNPTAFYLCASSIEKLARTGELFFGEGSRLTVL.

The chain couples TRBV30 to TRBJ2-7, with D possibly matching TRBD1 (6 bases). The germline V gene encodes CDR1 GTSNPN and CDR2 SVGIG (reference sequence). V was cut by 3 bases and J by 5 bases, with 11 bases left in between. The CDR3 is 12 residues long. For the CDR3, the DNA is TGTGCCTGGAGGCAAACAGGGAACGAGCAGTACTTC. This codes for CAWRQTGNEQYF. The full variable domain, rest sourced from reference TRBV30 and TRBJ2-7, is SQTIHQWPATLVQPVGSPLSLECTVEGTSNPNLYWYRQAAGRGLQLLFYSVGIGQISSEVPQNLSASRPQDRQFILSSKKLLLSDSGFYLCAWRQTGNEQYFGPGTRLTVT.

V gene TRBV28 combines with J gene TRBJ2-1; D call uncertain. The CDR3 contains 12 residues. CDR1 MDHEN and CDR2 SYDVKM come from the germline V gene. The ends were cut back, 5 bases at V and 8 bases at J, with 10 bases in the middle. CDR3 in amino acids: CASSPGWDEQFF. As DNA, the CDR3 is TGTGCCAGCAGTCCCGGGTGGGATGAGCAGTTCTTC. Complete variable domain (other parts from reference TRBV28 and TRBJ2-1): DVKVTQSSRYLVKRTGEKVFLECVQDMDHENMFWYRQDPGLGLRLIYFSYDVKMKEKGDIPEGYSVSREKKERFSLILESASTNQTSMYLCASSPGWDEQFFGPGTRLTVL.